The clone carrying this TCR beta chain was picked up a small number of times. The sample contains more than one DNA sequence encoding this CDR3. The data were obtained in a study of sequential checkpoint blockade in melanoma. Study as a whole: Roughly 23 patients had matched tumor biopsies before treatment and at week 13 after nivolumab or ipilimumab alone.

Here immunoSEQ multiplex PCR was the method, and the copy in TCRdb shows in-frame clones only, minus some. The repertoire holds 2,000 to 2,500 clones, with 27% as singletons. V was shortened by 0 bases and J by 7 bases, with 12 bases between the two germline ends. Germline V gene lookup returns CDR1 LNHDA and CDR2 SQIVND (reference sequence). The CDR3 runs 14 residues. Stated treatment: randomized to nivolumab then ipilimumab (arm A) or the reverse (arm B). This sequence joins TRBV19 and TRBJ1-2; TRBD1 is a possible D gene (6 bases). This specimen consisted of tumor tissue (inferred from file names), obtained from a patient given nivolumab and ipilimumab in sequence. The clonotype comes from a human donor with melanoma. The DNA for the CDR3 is TGTGCCAGTAGTATAGATCAACAGGGTGGTGGCTACACCTTC. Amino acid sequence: CASSIDQQGGGYTF.